This TCR beta chain was recovered during a study of T cells in Graves' hyperthyroidism and ophthalmopathy (dated by TCRdb to between 2018 and 2020). Study-wide context: Peripheral blood samples were taken at the time of initial diagnosis, prior to any treatment. TCR Vbeta CDR3 sequencing of 135 peripheral blood samples (over 40 ophthalmopathy, around 80 hyperthyroidism and roughly 17 progressor patients) is reported in the paper. Prospective prediction of ophthalmopathy was tested in an independent validation cohort of 18 to 20 hyperthyroidism patients and 15 to 17 patients who later progressed to ophthalmopathy. Following sampling, methimazole starting at 30 mg daily was given to hyperthyroidism patients, and high-dose intravenous methylprednisolone was given to ophthalmopathy patients. To identify distinguishing TCR V-J signatures, a discovery cohort of some 99 patients was used, comprising some 43 with Graves' ophthalmopathy and 57 with stable Graves' hyperthyroidism. Thyroid tissue and blood T-cell repertoires from about 6 Graves' hyperthyroidism patients were also compared in the study. The approximately 97 discovery patients were randomly divided into training and test sets at a 7:3 ratio.

CDR1 and CDR2 are drawn from the germline V gene: SGHVS, FQNEAQ. From the cysteine up to the phenylalanine, the CDR3 has a length of 21 residues. Only the CDR3 DNA stays, 63 bases, in frame from base 1. The germline V and J ends show losses of 6 bases and 3 bases respectively, and no gene match explains 25 bases of the junction. Graves' hyperthyroidism was defined as stable when no progression to ophthalmopathy occurred over 18 months of follow-up. Hyperthyroidism patients were aged 18 to 65 years and newly diagnosed, with disease duration of less than 2 months. Any patient with an uncontrolled infection, another autoimmune disease, pregnancy or lactation was excluded. Clinical symptoms, serum thyroxine and TRAb, thyroid ultrasound, and orbital computed tomography formed the basis for the diagnoses. PBMCs were separated from around 9.1 ml of fresh peripheral blood using Ficoll-Paque density gradient centrifugation. Trizol reagent was used to extract total RNA, and RNA quality was then checked on an Agilent 2100 Bioanalyzer.

This clonotype was recorded at least ten times. Its antigen is currently not known. No base-level quality is on record; no much larger clone is a single base apart. Overall study outcomes, separate from this receptor: Most expanded thyroid clonotypes (frequency above 0.001) were also found in blood, which suggests that blood repertoires may mirror thyroid immune responses. Sample size was not statistically predetermined, and investigators were not blinded to group allocation. A model built on a 13 V-J signature distinguished ophthalmopathy from stable hyperthyroidism, reaching roughly 88% sensitivity and under 84% specificity in cross-validation and 80%/75% in testing. In validation, the model predicted progression to ophthalmopathy a median of roughly 6.2 months before onset, with around 70% sensitivity and about 75% specificity.

TCR beta CDR3 regions were amplified from RNA transcripts. A first-round RT-PCR of the TCR CDR3 used the HTBI primer set with the Qiagen OneStep RT-PCR kit. Libraries were constructed in a second round of multiplex PCR, after which size selection and purification were carried out. The libraries were sequenced on an Illumina HiSeq2000 using paired-end 100 bp reads. As for the authors' bioinformatics: SOAPnuke was used to process the raw data, throwing out any read that contained adapters or uncalled bases, had a mean Phred below 15, or lacked an exact constant-primer or identifier match. COPE v1.2.5 was used to merge high-quality paired reads, and clonotypes were defined as unique nucleotide sequences. MiTCR v1.1 was used to align the clonotypes against IMGT TRBV, TRBD and TRBJ reference segments. Only V-J combinations with frequency above 0.0001, covering approximately 99% of repertoires, were analysed. A TCS score was defined as the ratio between F50 (clonal expansion) and ExV (chaos), using BLOSUM62-based TCRdist between CDR3 peptides within each V-J. Welch's t-statistics and random forest reduced 500 to 650 V-J features to 10 to 15, which were used in a naive Bayes classifier (R e1071). TCRdb reprocessing: public reads trimmed at Q25 with fastp, clones called with MiXCR, in-frame beta chains kept. A single entry per CDR3 protein holds the most common genes and DNA from its merged rows. It is TCRdb's table, rather than the study itself, that gives the V and J calls and clone size. In all, the sample holds fewer than 700,000 distinct CDR3 sequences, and 15% to 20% of those were seen once. 3% to 4.5% of the sample rests with the top ten.

This TCR derives from a woman aged 25 to 39 with Graves' hyperthyroidism. This chain joins TRBV7-8 to TRBJ2-7, with 11 junctional bases fitting TRBD1. Sequenced material: blood. The sequenced DNA is TGTGCCAGCAGATCAATTCCGGGAAGGGTCACCGGGACAGGGGGTAACTACGAGCAGTACTTC. Its translation is CASRSIPGRVTGTGGNYEQYF. Outside the CDR3, residues come from the reference TRBV7-8 and TRBJ2-7 proteins, so the full variable domain is: GAGVSQSPRYKVAKRGQDVALRCDPISGHVSLFWYQQALGQGPEFLTYFQNEAQLDKSGLPSDRFFAERPEGSVSTLKIQRTQQEDSAVYLCASRSIPGRVTGTGGNYEQYFGPGTRLTVT.